This entry lists 21 T cell receptor beta chains sequenced from one sample in a study of PD-L1 blockade in urothelial cancer (dated by TCRdb to about 2017). The receptor library was made with the immunoSEQ multiplex PCR assay. TCRdb limited this immuneACCESS table to in-frame rearrangements with V and J called. A share of clones is missing; checked studies link under half to unresolved V genes, and the rest is unexplained. Present in this sample are 45,000 to 50,000 clones, around 79% of which were seen just once. About 10% of the sample belongs to the ten largest clones. Reading the label with the study, this specimen's time point is: pretreatment peripheral blood. The sequencing used PBMCs, collected around atezolizumab (anti-PD-L1) treatment. These receptors originate from a man between 65 and 79 years old with urothelial cancer.

This chain uses TRBV15 with TRBJ2-5, with D possibly TRBD1 on 5 matching bases. The ends were cut back, 0 bases at V and 1 base at J, with 24 bases in the middle. In germline, CDR1 is LNHNV, CDR2 YYDKDF (reference sequence). The CDR3 is made up of 20 amino acids. The CDR3 protein is CATSRDSGSTETIPQETQYF. The CDR3 nucleotides read TGTGCCACCAGCAGAGATTCGGGTTCGACAGAAACTATCCCCCAAGAGACCCAGTACTTC. Variable domain in full (rest from reference TRBV15 and TRBJ2-5): DAMVIQNPRYQVTQFGKPVTLSCSQTLNHNVMYWYQQKSSQAPKLLFHYYDKDFNNEADTPDNFQSRRPNTSFCFLDIRSPGLGDTAMYLCATSRDSGSTETIPQETQYFGPGTRLLVL.

This chain joins TRBV6-5 and TRBJ2-4; D not certain. V lost 2 bases and J 6 bases, leaving 8 bases between the germline ends. The CDR3 extends over 13 amino acids. Germline CDR1 and CDR2: MNHEY and SVGAGI. Here the CDR3 DNA reads TGTGCCAGCAGTTACGCAGGCCTAAACATTCAGTACTTC. Amino acids: CASSYAGLNIQYF.

The V and J genes are TRBV28 and TRBJ1-2, with D tentatively TRBD1 (5 bases). The germline gives CDR1 MDHEN, CDR2 SYDVKM. Between the trimmed V and J ends, which lost 3 bases and 6 bases, there was a span of 14 bases. The CDR3 runs to 14 residues. The CDR3 region is CASSFPGGGDGYTF. CDR3 sequence (DNA): TGTGCCAGCAGTTTCCCGGGCGGAGGGGATGGCTACACCTTC.

The V gene is TRBV28, the J gene TRBJ1-2; the match to TRBD1 covers 8 bases. Trimming took 7 bases from V and 0 from J; bases not matched to a gene: 4. CDR3 length: 14 amino acids. Germline values: CDR1 MDHEN, CDR2 SYDVKM. The CDR3 sequence is CASTTGGANYGYTF. For the CDR3, the DNA is TGTGCCAGCACCACAGGGGGTGCTAACTATGGCTACACCTTC.

The table lists this clone with a count of one. The rearrangement joins TRBV28 to TRBJ2-7; possible D gene TRBD1, 6 bases. The CDR3 is made up of 15 amino acids. Trimming stripped 5 bases from V and 3 bases from J, with 17 bases between. The V gene's germline CDR1 is MDHEN and CDR2 SYDVKM. CDR3 region: CASSQPFGTIYEQYF. The CDR3 DNA is TGTGCCAGCAGTCAACCGTTCGGGACAATCTACGAGCAGTACTTC. Variable domain in full (rest from reference TRBV28 and TRBJ2-7): DVKVTQSSRYLVKRTGEKVFLECVQDMDHENMFWYRQDPGLGLRLIYFSYDVKMKEKGDIPEGYSVSREKKERFSLILESASTNQTSMYLCASSQPFGTIYEQYFGPGTRLTVT.

V and J are TRBV7-9 and TRBJ2-2; 8 positions match TRBD2. CDR1 and CDR2 from the germline V gene are SEHNR and FQNEAQ (reference sequence). The CDR3 spans 16 residues. The junction had 5 bases not matched to a gene; V was cut back by 4 bases and J by 1 base. CDR3 loop: CASSSELAVNTGELFF. Written as DNA, the CDR3 is TGTGCCAGCAGCTCCGAACTAGCGGTGAACACCGGGGAGCTGTTTTTT.

The CDR3 bases are TGCGCCAGCAGCCATACCCCTAATTCCCCCTACAATGAGCAGTTCTTC. The encoded protein is CASSHTPNSPYNEQFF. The chain joins TRBV5-1 to TRBJ2-1; D gene unclear. CDR3 length: 16 amino acids. The germline V gene has CDR1 SGHRS and CDR2 YFSETQ. The germline V and J ends were trimmed by 4 bases and 2 bases, with 16 bases remaining between them.

The rearrangement uses TRBV30 and TRBJ2-5; possible D gene TRBD1, 6 bases. The V and J ends lost 3 bases and 5 bases respectively, with 16 bases between them. CDR1 is GTSNPN and CDR2 is SVGIG in the germline V gene (reference sequence). The CDR3 contains 14 residues. The CDR3 sequence is CAWSLKQGPETQYF. In nucleotides, the CDR3 is TGTGCCTGGAGCCTTAAACAGGGACCCGAGACCCAGTACTTC.

V and J are TRBV28 and TRBJ1-1; possible D gene TRBD1, 5 bases. Germline V gene lookup returns CDR1 MDHEN and CDR2 SYDVKM. The CDR3 contains 14 residues. V lost 6 bases, J lost 5 bases, and 16 bases lay in between. The DNA of the CDR3 is TGTGCCAGCAGGGCCGGGGGAGAGATAACTGAAGCTTTCTTT. Encoded protein: CASRAGGEITEAFF.

The DNA for the CDR3 is TGTGCCAGCAGCATGGGAGTCTATGGCTACACCTTC. It encodes CASSMGVYGYTF. This chain uses TRBV5-6 with TRBJ1-2; the D is unclear. Germline lookup yields CDR1 SGHDT and CDR2 YYEEEE. V was clipped by 4 bases and J by 4 bases, with 8 bases between them. The CDR3 contains 12 residues.

The chain joins TRBV2 to TRBJ2-7, with D possibly being TRBD1 (6 bases). The germline V and J ends were trimmed by 4 bases and 2 bases, with 12 bases remaining between them. Germline V CDR1 and CDR2: SNHLY, FYNNEI. This CDR3 region has 14 residues. This CDR3 is CASSAGVLTYEQYF. Here the CDR3 DNA reads TGTGCCAGCAGTGCAGGGGTATTGACCTACGAGCAGTACTTC.

V usage is TRBV6-6 and J usage is TRBJ2-3; D is perhaps TRBD2 (5 bases). Germline-derived CDR1 and CDR2 are MNHNY and SVGAGI (reference sequence). V was cut by 2 bases and J by 12 bases, with 18 bases left in between. The CDR3 has 14 amino acids. The CDR3 spells CASSYPPVLAAQYF. CDR3 bases: TGTGCCAGCAGTTACCCACCCGTGCTAGCCGCACAGTATTTT.

The chain is built from TRBV19 and TRBJ1-3; unclear D gene. Germline V CDR1 and CDR2: LNHDA, SQIVND (reference sequence). The CDR3 extends over 13 amino acids. V lost 5 bases and J lost 8, with 13 bases in between. CDR3 in DNA: TGTGCCAGTAGTGCGGGTCCCGGGGACACCATATATTTT. Translating it yields CASSAGPGDTIYF.

The V call is TRBV5-1, the J call TRBJ2-5, with 10 bases that match TRBD1. Germline trimming cut 1 base from V and 4 bases from J; bases unmatched to any gene: 7. The germline CDR1 and CDR2 sequences are SGHRS and YFSETQ. CDR3 length equals 16 residues. The CDR3 nucleotides read TGCGCCAGCAGCTTGATCGGGACAGGGGAACCAGAGACCCAGTACTTC. This codes for CASSLIGTGEPETQYF.

The chain is built from TRBV5-1 and TRBJ2-3, with 9 bases fitting TRBD2. This CDR3 has 16 amino acids. Losses at the gene ends were 0 bases for V and 5 bases for J; bases not matched to a gene: 7. Germline V gives CDR1 SGHRS, CDR2 YFSETQ. DNA for the CDR3: TGCGCCAGCAGCTTGGCCGGGCGGGAGGGCTTAGATACGCAGTATTTT. Residues: CASSLAGREGLDTQYF.

V usage is TRBV19 and J usage is TRBJ1-2; 7 nucleotides agree with TRBD1. J was trimmed by 8 bases and V by 7 bases; bases with no gene match: 7. Per germline, CDR1 LNHDA and CDR2 SQIVND (reference sequence). This CDR3 is built from 12 residues. In DNA form, the CDR3 reads TGTGCCAGTAAGGGGACAGAGGAGGGCTACACCTTC. It encodes CASKGTEEGYTF.

The chain joins TRBV11-2 to TRBJ2-3; the match to TRBD2 covers 9 bases. Unmatched junction bases numbered 11, after V lost 5 bases and J lost 2 bases. This CDR3 region has 17 residues. The germline CDR1 and CDR2 sequences are SGHAT and FQNNGV. In DNA, the CDR3 is TGTGCCAGCAGCCAAGGGGATCTAGCGGGGCACACAGATACGCAGTATTTT. This gives the protein CASSQGDLAGHTDTQYF.

This clone was detected only a few times. The rearrangement links TRBV28 to TRBJ1-5; 8 bases line up with TRBD1. Germline loops: CDR1 MDHEN, CDR2 SYDVKM. Trimming removed 0 bases from V and 2 bases from J; junction bases left unmatched: 0. CDR3 length equals 15 residues. This chain's CDR3 is CASSLWTGGNQPQHF. The CDR3 DNA is TGTGCCAGCAGTTTATGGACAGGGGGCAATCAGCCCCAGCATTTT.

The chain combines TRBV6-1 with TRBJ2-7, with 12 nucleotides matching TRBD2. The CDR3 is 15 residues long. V was clipped by 6 bases and J by 7 bases; unmatched bases: 10. Germline V gene sequence: CDR1 MNHNS, CDR2 SASEGT. The CDR3 is CASSQPGLAGLEQYF. The CDR3 DNA is TGTGCCAGCAGCCAACCGGGACTAGCGGGTTTAGAGCAGTACTTC.

The chain combines TRBV5-6 with TRBJ2-3; 9 positions match TRBD1. CDR3 length: 15 residues. Germline CDR1 SGHDT, CDR2 YYEEEE. The V segment lost 4 bases and the J segment 3 bases; nucleotides outside the gene matches: 6. CDR3 protein: CASSPGQGMTDTQYF. The CDR3 region has the DNA TGTGCCAGCAGCCCAGGACAGGGGATGACAGATACGCAGTATTTT.

J is TRBJ2-2 and V is TRBV18; D uncertain. V lost 3 bases to trimming and J lost 4 bases, with 6 bases between them. This CDR3 region has 13 residues. Germline V gives CDR1 KGHSH, CDR2 LQKENI. The CDR3 sequence is CASSPGSTGELFF. The CDR3 nucleotides read TGTGCCAGCTCACCGGGCAGCACCGGGGAGCTGTTTTTT.